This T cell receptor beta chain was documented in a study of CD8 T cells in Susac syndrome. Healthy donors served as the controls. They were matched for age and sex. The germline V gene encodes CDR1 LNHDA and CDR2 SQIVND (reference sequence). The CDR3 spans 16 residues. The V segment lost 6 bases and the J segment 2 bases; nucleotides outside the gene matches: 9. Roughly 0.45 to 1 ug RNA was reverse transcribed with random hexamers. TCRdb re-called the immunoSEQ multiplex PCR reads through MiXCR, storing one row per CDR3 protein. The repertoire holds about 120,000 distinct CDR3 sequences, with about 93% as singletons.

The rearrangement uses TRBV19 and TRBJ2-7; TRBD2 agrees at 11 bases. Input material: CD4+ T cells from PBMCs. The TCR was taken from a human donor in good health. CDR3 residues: CASSKTSGTGAYEQYF. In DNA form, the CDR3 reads TGTGCCAGTAGCAAGACTAGCGGGACGGGGGCCTACGAGCAGTACTTC.